The next 24 T cell receptor beta chains were all read from a single sample in a study of human T cells and chemical hapten exposure. Using its own MiXCR run on the RACE reads, TCRdb lists one record per CDR3 protein. The sample has 300,000 to 450,000 distinct CDR3 sequences; 5.1% are singletons. Regarding time point: pre-sensitization, week 0. Described treatment: therapeutic diphenylcyclopropenone sensitization with weekly scalp DPC. The sequencing used whole blood, collected in connection with sensitization to the hapten diphenylcyclopropenone (DPC). All receptors come from a woman in her 50s with alopecia areata. Some clones in this sample may be carry-over from other donors' samples.

In its sample, this clonotype was seen a few times. The V gene is TRBV5-1, the J gene TRBJ1-6; perhaps TRBD1 as D (6 bases). V lost 4 bases and J 10 bases, leaving 12 bases between the germline ends. The germline CDR1 and CDR2 sequences are SGHRS and YFSETQ. The CDR3 consists of 13 residues. CDR3 amino acids: CASSGIQGSPLHF. DNA for the CDR3: TGCGCCAGCAGCGGAATACAGGGATCACCCCTCCACTTT.

The CDR3 is CSVVARFKDEQYF. The DNA of the CDR3 is TGCAGCGTTGTCGCCAGGTTTAAGGACGAGCAGTACTTC. V and J are TRBV29-1 and TRBJ2-7; D unresolved. The length of the CDR3 is 13 residues. V lost 4 bases, J lost 5 bases, and 15 bases lay in between. Germline V gene data show CDR1 as SQVTM and CDR2 as ANQGSEA.

There are a few counts of this clonotype. The chain carries TRBV4-2 and TRBJ2-3; 11 bases are shared with TRBD2. The CDR3 runs 16 residues. CDR1 and CDR2 from the germline V gene are LGHNA and YNFKEQ. V shed 3 bases and J 3 bases; nucleotides not matched to a gene: 5. This CDR3 is CASSHGTSGGTDTQYF. In nucleotides, the CDR3 is TGTGCCAGCAGCCACGGGACTAGCGGAGGGACAGATACGCAGTATTTT.

This clonotype was detected many times. The chain is built from TRBV7-8 and TRBJ2-5; TRBD1 is a possible D gene (5 bases). This CDR3 is built from 15 residues. Germline V gene lookup returns CDR1 SGHVS and CDR2 FQNEAQ. V gave up 4 bases and J gave up 2 bases, with 14 bases separating them. CDR3 sequence: CASSSLRTSQETQYF. As DNA, the CDR3 is TGTGCCAGCAGCTCCCTCAGGACAAGTCAAGAGACCCAGTACTTC. Together with reference TRBV7-8 and TRBJ2-5, the CDR3 gives the full variable domain: GAGVSQSPRYKVAKRGQDVALRCDPISGHVSLFWYQQALGQGPEFLTYFQNEAQLDKSGLPSDRFFAERPEGSVSTLKIQRTQQEDSAVYLCASSSLRTSQETQYFGPGTRLLVL.

The chain carries TRBV12-3 or TRBV12-4 and TRBJ1-1; D not resolved. CDR3 length equals 12 residues. Trimming cost V 11 bases and J 10 bases, with 20 bases left between them. The CDR3 region is CAVSGPSRGAFF. Here the CDR3 DNA reads TGTGCCGTTTCAGGACCCTCACGGGGAGCTTTCTTT.

This clonotype has only a few counts. The chain joins TRBV5-1 to TRBJ2-5, with D tentatively TRBD1 or TRBD2 (6 bases each). The CDR3 sequence is 15 residues long. Trimming took 1 base from V and 0 from J, leaving 10 bases between them. Germline V lookup: CDR1 SGHRS, CDR2 YFSETQ. The CDR3, as DNA: TGCGCCAGCAGCTTGCGGGGGCCCGACCAAGAGACCCAGTACTTC. It codes for CASSLRGPDQETQYF.

This clonotype turned up a few times. The chain joins TRBV24-1 to TRBJ2-6, with D perhaps being TRBD1 or TRBD2 (5 bases each). Trimming removed 4 bases at V and 0 bases at J, with 12 bases between. The CDR3 sequence is 17 residues long. Looked up from germline, CDR1 is KGHDR and CDR2 is SFDVKD. In DNA form, the CDR3 reads TGTGCCACCAGTGACCCAGGGACGGTCTCTGGGGCCAACGTCCTGACTTTC. Its protein is CATSDPGTVSGANVLTF.

Only a few counts were recorded for this clonotype. The chain is built from TRBV6-6 and TRBJ1-5; D is unclear. There are 16 residues in the CDR3. In germline, CDR1 is MNHNY, CDR2 SVGAGI (reference sequence). V lost 0 bases and J 9 bases, leaving 18 bases between the germline ends. The CDR3 nucleotides read TGTGCCAGCAGTTACTCGAAGCGGCAGACAACGTCGCCCCAGCATTTT. Residues: CASSYSKRQTTSPQHF.

Comment on this clonotype: A junction boundary mismatches the germline segment, possibly from a read error. The chain uses TRBV20-1 and TRBJ2-7, with D tentatively TRBD2 (5 bases). This CDR3 is 11 amino acids long. Germline loops: CDR1 DFQATT, CDR2 SNEGSKA (reference sequence). CDR3 sequence (DNA): TGCAGTGCTAGAGATCTGGGTCCAGGAGGATTC. It codes for CSARDLGPGGF.

This clonotype was picked up many times. This chain connects TRBV20-1 to TRBJ2-1; 10 positions match TRBD2. The CDR3 is made up of 13 amino acids. V was clipped by 6 bases and J by 9 bases; unmatched bases: 8. Germline values: CDR1 DFQATT, CDR2 SNEGSKA (reference sequence). CDR3 sequence (DNA): TGCAGTGCGCCGACTCTAGCGGGAGCTGAGCAGTTCTTC. Protein sequence: CSAPTLAGAEQFF.

This clonotype was counted many times. V and J are TRBV7-8 and TRBJ1-5, with D possibly TRBD1 on 5 matching bases. Trimming shortened V by 4 bases and J by 2 bases, and 21 bases separated the two germline ends. This CDR3 is built from 18 residues. From germline, CDR1 is SGHVS and CDR2 FQNEAQ. CDR3 sequence (DNA): TGTGCCAGCAGCTCGGGGCGCCTTCAGGGTAGTGGCAATCAGCCCCAGCATTTT. Protein sequence: CASSSGRLQGSGNQPQHF. The variable domain in full, completed from reference TRBV7-8 and TRBJ1-5, reads GAGVSQSPRYKVAKRGQDVALRCDPISGHVSLFWYQQALGQGPEFLTYFQNEAQLDKSGLPSDRFFAERPEGSVSTLKIQRTQQEDSAVYLCASSSGRLQGSGNQPQHFGDGTRLSIL.

The chain couples TRBV20-1 to TRBJ2-2, with a weak D call TRBD1 (5 bases). This CDR3 region has 15 residues. Trimming removed 6 bases at V and 2 bases at J, with 16 bases between. Germline V lookup: CDR1 DFQATT, CDR2 SNEGSKA (reference sequence). The CDR3 coding sequence is TGCAGTGCGCTTCCCCTTAGGACAAACACCGGGGAGCTGTTTTTT. Translation: CSALPLRTNTGELFF.

This clonotype was seen only a few times. This chain connects TRBV24-1 to TRBJ2-5; D may correspond to TRBD1 or TRBD2 (5 bases each). V lost 3 bases and J 5 bases, leaving 15 bases between the germline ends. Germline values: CDR1 KGHDR, CDR2 SFDVKD. CDR3 size: 15 residues. The CDR3 region has the DNA TGTGCCACCAGTGATAGGGACGGGCCTGGGGAGACCCAGTACTTC. Its protein is CATSDRDGPGETQYF.

This chain connects TRBV7-9 to TRBJ2-7; TRBD1 matches 7 bases. The CDR3 covers 17 residues. Unmatched junction bases numbered 10, after V lost 1 base and J lost 1 base. The germline V gene encodes CDR1 SEHNR and CDR2 FQNEAQ (reference sequence). The CDR3 spells CASSLGEMGRGSYEQYF. As DNA, the CDR3 is TGTGCCAGCAGCTTAGGGGAGATGGGCAGGGGGTCCTACGAGCAGTACTTC.

This clonotype has more than one count but fewer than ten. The chain has TRBV28 and TRBJ1-6, with unresolved D. V was cut by 2 bases and J by 11 bases, with 4 bases left in between. Germline values: CDR1 MDHEN, CDR2 SYDVKM. This CDR3 region has 11 residues. CDR3 sequence: CASSLEPPLHF. The CDR3, as DNA: TGTGCCAGCAGTTTAGAGCCACCCCTCCACTTT.

There are many counts of this clonotype. This rearrangement joins TRBV29-1 to TRBJ1-2, with D possibly being TRBD1 (5 bases). CDR3 length: 12 amino acids. Germline CDR1 reads SQVTM; CDR2 reads ANQGSEA. Trimming cost V 4 bases and J 5 bases, with 11 bases left between them. The CDR3: CSVANRGYGYTF. For the CDR3, the DNA is TGCAGCGTTGCTAACCGGGGGTATGGCTACACCTTC.

At least ten counts were recorded for this clonotype. The rearrangement links TRBV24-1 to TRBJ2-2; D unresolved. Germline-derived CDR1 and CDR2 are KGHDR and SFDVKD. With 5 bases removed from V and 4 bases from J, the gap between germline ends came to 10 bases. The CDR3 length is 14 residues. CDR3 sequence (DNA): TGTGCCACCAGTGTTCAAGGAGCCACCGGGGAGCTGTTTTTT. It codes for CATSVQGATGELFF.

The V and J genes are TRBV5-1 and TRBJ2-3; the D gene is possibly TRBD1 (5 bases). Trimming took off 0 bases at V and 6 bases at J, with 14 bases between the two ends. Germline-derived CDR1 and CDR2 are SGHRS and YFSETQ. The CDR3 is made up of 15 amino acids. CDR3 sequence (DNA): TGCGCCAGCAGCTTGGGACAGACCCTTGCCGATACGCAGTATTTT. It translates to CASSLGQTLADTQYF.

The genes are TRBV15 and TRBJ2-2; TRBD2 is a possible D gene (6 bases). The germline CDR1 and CDR2 sequences are LNHNV and YYDKDF (reference sequence). CDR3 length equals 15 residues. Trimming removed 3 bases from V and 2 bases from J, with 10 bases in between. DNA of the CDR3: TGTGCCACCAGCAGGGCGGGACTCAACACCGGGGAGCTGTTTTTT. Protein: CATSRAGLNTGELFF.

At least ten counts were recorded for this clonotype. This chain connects TRBV29-1 to TRBJ2-1; D is unresolved. Trimming left V 8 bases short and J 0 bases short, with 11 bases between. Germline V gene data show CDR1 as SQVTM and CDR2 as ANQGSEA. CDR3 length equals 13 residues. This chain's CDR3 is CSTDPHSYNEQFF. CDR3 in DNA: TGCAGCACCGACCCGCACTCCTACAATGAGCAGTTCTTC.

This clonotype occurred many times. The CDR3 sequence: CASSPQTSGGTGELFF. The CDR3 DNA sequence: TGTGCCAGCAGTCCCCAGACTAGCGGAGGTACCGGGGAGCTGTTTTTT. This chain joins TRBV27 and TRBJ2-2; TRBD2 agrees at 9 bases. The CDR3 extends over 16 amino acids. The V segment lost 5 bases and the J segment 5 bases; nucleotides outside the gene matches: 9. Germline CDR1 and CDR2: MNHEY and SMNVEV (reference sequence).

This clonotype occurred a few times. The V call is TRBV20-1, the J call TRBJ1-6; 8 positions agree with TRBD1. This CDR3 contains 13 residues. The J segment lost 10 bases and the V segment lost 1 base, leaving 3 bases of the junction unmatched. Germline V gives CDR1 DFQATT, CDR2 SNEGSKA (reference sequence). The CDR3 nucleotides are TGCAGTGCTAGAGTTAACAGGGGGTCACCCCTCCACTTT. Its protein is CSARVNRGSPLHF.

The table lists this clonotype with many counts. The chain links TRBV5-4 to TRBJ2-2; D is perhaps TRBD1 (6 bases). Germline values: CDR1 SGHNT, CDR2 YYREEE (reference sequence). This CDR3 region has 16 residues. V gave up 4 bases and J gave up 2 bases, with 15 bases separating them. CDR3 sequence (DNA): TGTGCCAGCAGCCGGCCGGGACAATCAAACACCGGGGAGCTGTTTTTT. Protein product: CASSRPGQSNTGELFF.

This clonotype has ten or more counts. The chain carries TRBV12-3 or TRBV12-4 and TRBJ1-1; no clear D gene. CDR3 length: 12 amino acids. With 8 bases removed from V and 1 base from J, the gap between germline ends came to 8 bases. CDR3: CASALWNTEAFF. In DNA, the CDR3 is TGTGCCAGCGCCCTATGGAACACTGAAGCTTTCTTT.